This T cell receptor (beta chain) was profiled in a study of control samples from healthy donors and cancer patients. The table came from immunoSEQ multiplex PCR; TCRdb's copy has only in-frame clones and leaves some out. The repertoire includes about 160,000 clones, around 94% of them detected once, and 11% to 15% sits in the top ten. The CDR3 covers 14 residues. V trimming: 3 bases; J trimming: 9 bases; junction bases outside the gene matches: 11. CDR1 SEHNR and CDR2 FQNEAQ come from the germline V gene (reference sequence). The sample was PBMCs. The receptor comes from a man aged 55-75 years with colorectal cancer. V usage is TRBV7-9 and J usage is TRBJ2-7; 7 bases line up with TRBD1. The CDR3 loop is CASSLGDSPSGQYF. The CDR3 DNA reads TGTGCCAGCAGCTTGGGGGACAGTCCGAGTGGGCAGTACTTC.